The 14 T cell receptor beta chains reported below all come from one sample, sequenced in a study of blood T cell repertoires in COVID-19. Clones were read by immunoSEQ multiplex PCR, and TCRdb kept only the in-frame ones, dropping some. Of 150,000 to 200,000 clones in the sample, 80% to 85% were seen once. Material for sequencing was peripheral blood. The receptors were gathered from a woman in her 70s with COVID-19, enrolled during active disease.

CDR3 sequence (DNA): TGTGCCAGCAGTCTCAGGGGGCTTGACATTCAGTACTTC. Translation gives CASSLRGLDIQYF. The chain combines TRBV27 with TRBJ2-4; 8 bases line up with TRBD1. The CDR3 spans 13 residues. Losses at the gene ends were 5 bases for V and 8 bases for J; bases not matched to a gene: 5. From germline, CDR1 is MNHEY and CDR2 SMNVEV (reference sequence).

V usage is TRBV9 and J usage is TRBJ2-1, with 10 bases fitting TRBD2. The CDR3 length is 16 residues. The J segment lost 5 bases and the V segment lost 0 bases, leaving 5 bases of the junction unmatched. Germline V CDR1 and CDR2: SGDLS, YYNGEE. The DNA for the CDR3 is TGTGCCAGCAGCGTAGGTCGGACTAGCGGAAACAATGAGCAGTTCTTC. Residues: CASSVGRTSGNNEQFF.

V and J are TRBV6-2 or TRBV6-3 and TRBJ2-5; unclear D gene. V was cut by 2 bases and J by 2 bases, with 9 bases left in between. The CDR3 totals 14 residues. Per germline, CDR1 MNHEY and CDR2 SVGEGT. CDR3 region: CASSYIARQETQYF. The CDR3 nucleotides read TGTGCCAGCAGTTACATAGCTAGACAAGAGACCCAGTACTTC.

The sample holds one count of this clone. The gene calls are TRBV18 and TRBJ1-2; 10 bases fit TRBD1. This CDR3 has 14 amino acids. V was clipped by 3 bases and J by 6 bases; unmatched bases: 4. CDR1 is KGHSH and CDR2 is LQKENI in the germline V gene. CDR3 coding DNA: TGTGCCAGCTCACCCGGGACAGGGGAGAATGGCTACACCTTC. Its translation: CASSPGTGENGYTF.

The chain uses TRBV28 and TRBJ1-5; TRBD1 matches 10 bases. V dropped 3 bases and J dropped 4; count of bases not matched to a gene: 9. CDR3 size: 17 residues. CDR1 and CDR2 (germline): MDHEN, SYDVKM. CDR3 DNA sequence: TGTGCCAGCAGTTTGGCCCTGAGGGGACAGGGGAATCAGCCCCAGCATTTT. Its protein is CASSLALRGQGNQPQHF. Drawing the rest from reference TRBV28 and TRBJ1-5, the complete variable domain is DVKVTQSSRYLVKRTGEKVFLECVQDMDHENMFWYRQDPGLGLRLIYFSYDVKMKEKGDIPEGYSVSREKKERFSLILESASTNQTSMYLCASSLALRGQGNQPQHFGDGTRLSIL.

The chain combines TRBV7-2 with TRBJ2-5; 7 nucleotides agree with TRBD2. J lost 4 bases, V lost 1 base, and 6 bases had no gene match. CDR1 is SGHTA, CDR2 FQGNSA, per germline. The CDR3 is 15 amino acids. The CDR3 nucleotides are TGTGCCAGCAGCTTAGGCGGGAGTAACCGAGAGACCCAGTACTTC. The encoded protein is CASSLGGSNRETQYF.

The rearrangement uses TRBV5-1 and TRBJ2-7; tentatively, D is TRBD1 (5 bases). The germline gives CDR1 SGHRS, CDR2 YFSETQ. The CDR3 totals 12 residues. Trimming left V 1 base short and J 5 bases short, with 7 bases between. In DNA form, the CDR3 reads TGCGCCAGCAGCTTGCGGACAAACGAGCAGTACTTC. Translated, it gives CASSLRTNEQYF.

The chain carries TRBV27 and TRBJ1-1; the D is unclear. The CDR3 extends over 12 amino acids. The V end lost 6 bases, the J end lost 3 bases, and 8 bases lay between the germline ends. Per the germline V gene, CDR1 is MNHEY and CDR2 is SMNVEV (reference sequence). DNA of the CDR3: TGTGCCAGCAGATTGAGGGACACTGAAGCTTTCTTT. Its translation is CASRLRDTEAFF.

The chain uses TRBV5-6 and TRBJ2-3; 8 bases are shared with TRBD2. Germline V gene sequence: CDR1 SGHDT, CDR2 YYEEEE. There are 16 residues in the CDR3. V lost 4 bases and J lost 7; bases outside the gene matches: 14. This chain's CDR3 is CASSHSGRTSHHTQYF. In nucleotides, the CDR3 is TGTGCCAGCAGCCACAGCGGGAGAACCTCCCATCATACGCAGTATTTT.

This clone was counted a few times. The chain is built from TRBV28 and TRBJ2-7; 9 nucleotides align to TRBD1. The V segment lost 4 bases and the J segment 5 bases; nucleotides outside the gene matches: 9. The germline CDR1 and CDR2 sequences are MDHEN and SYDVKM. The CDR3 consists of 15 residues. CDR3 sequence (DNA): TGTGCCAGCAGTTCACCCGGGACAGGGTACCACGAGCAGTACTTC. Its protein is CASSSPGTGYHEQYF. Supplemented by reference TRBV28 and TRBJ2-7, the full variable domain reads DVKVTQSSRYLVKRTGEKVFLECVQDMDHENMFWYRQDPGLGLRLIYFSYDVKMKEKGDIPEGYSVSREKKERFSLILESASTNQTSMYLCASSSPGTGYHEQYFGPGTRLTVT.

The chain combines TRBV28 with TRBJ2-7; TRBD2 aligns across 10 bases. V was clipped by 0 bases and J by 4 bases; unmatched bases: 9. This CDR3 is built from 17 residues. The germline V gene encodes CDR1 MDHEN and CDR2 SYDVKM. This CDR3 reads CASSLWGSGRAGYEQYF. The CDR3 DNA is TGTGCCAGCAGTTTATGGGGGAGCGGGAGGGCCGGATACGAGCAGTACTTC.

A few counts support this clone. V and J are TRBV7-9 and TRBJ2-1; 14 bases fit TRBD2. From germline, CDR1 is SEHNR and CDR2 FQNEAQ (reference sequence). V gave up 0 bases and J gave up 9 bases; unmatched junction bases: 1. CDR3 size: 15 residues. The CDR3 DNA sequence: TGTGCCAGCAGCTTAGCAGGGACTAGCGGGAGTGAGCAGTTCTTC. This encodes CASSLAGTSGSEQFF.

V gene TRBV7-2 combines with J gene TRBJ2-3; 10 nucleotides agree with TRBD2. V was pared by 5 bases and J by 0 bases, with 5 bases of the junction left unmatched. The CDR3 contains 16 residues. The germline V gene encodes CDR1 SGHTA and CDR2 FQGNSA. The CDR3 region has the DNA TGTGCCAGCAGCAAAACTAGCGGGACTAGCACAGATACGCAGTATTTT. Translating gives CASSKTSGTSTDTQYF.

The genes are TRBV2 and TRBJ2-5, with 8 bases matching TRBD2. With 7 bases clipped from V and 5 bases from J, the junction kept 6 bases outside the gene matches. Germline V CDR1 and CDR2: SNHLY, FYNNEI. CDR3 length: 13 amino acids. The CDR3: CASTSSGFETQYF. Written as DNA, the CDR3 is TGTGCCAGCACATCTAGCGGGTTTGAGACCCAGTACTTC.